This is a list of T cell receptor beta chains from one sample in a study of blood T cell repertoires in COVID-19. Sequenced by immunoSEQ multiplex PCR; TCRdb stores in-frame clones only, minus some. The data contain roughly 320,000 clones, approximately 91% of them seen just once; the ten biggest clones take up around 4.2%. Sample: PBMCs or T cells enriched from blood (not recorded which). These receptors all stem from a woman younger than 45 who had been exposed to COVID-19. The CDR3 runs from the conserved cysteine through the conserved F or W. The D gene is left open where the match is weak. Size is stated for part of the rows, as once, few or many counts, or as a class when the clone is expanded.

J gene | D gene | V gene | clone size | CDR3 DNA | CDR3 protein
TRBJ1-1 | - | TRBV7-9 | - | TGTGCCAGCAGCCTTATGAACACTGAAGCTTTCTTT | CASSLMNTEAFF
TRBJ1-2 | - | TRBV7-8 | - | TGTGCCAGCAGCTCTCAAACAGGGAGGGATGGCTACACCTTC | CASSSQTGRDGYTF
TRBJ2-7 | TRBD1 | TRBV5-5 | once | TGTGCCAGCAGCTCGGGGACAGAATGGTCGAGCTCCTACGAGCAGTACTTC | CASSSGTEWSSSYEQYF
TRBJ2-1 | - | TRBV4-3 | - | TGCGCCAGCAGCCAAGCGCTAGCCCGCCATGAGCAGTTCTTC | CASSQALARHEQFF
TRBJ2-3 | TRBD1 | TRBV6-2/TRBV6-3 | - | TGTGCCAGCAGTAAGCCCCCGGGACAGGGGGGCACAGATACGCAGTATTTT | CASSKPPGQGGTDTQYF
TRBJ2-7 | - | TRBV10-3 | - | TGTGCCATCAGTGGGACTCTCAAGGCGGGCTACGAGCAGTACTTC | CAISGTLKAGYEQYF
TRBJ1-6 | - | TRBV10-3 | - | TGTGCCATCAGCGCCGAGACATCCTATTCACCCCTCCACTTT | CAISAETSYSPLHF
TRBJ1-1 | - | TRBV19 | - | TGTGCCAGTAGATTGGGACTCAACACTGAAGCTTTCTTT | CASRLGLNTEAFF
TRBJ1-1 | - | TRBV11-3 | - | TGTGCCAGCAGCGAAGACGGGGGAGGCACTGAAGCTTTCTTT | CASSEDGGGTEAFF
TRBJ1-1 | - | TRBV30 | - | TGTGCCTGGAGTGCAGGGTCCACTGAAGCTTTCTTT | CAWSAGSTEAFF
TRBJ2-2 | TRBD2 | TRBV12-5 | - | TGTGCTAGTGGTTCCGGACTAGCGGGGTACACCGGGGAGCTGTTTTTT | CASGSGLAGYTGELFF
TRBJ2-3 | TRBD2 | TRBV2 | - | TGTGCCAGCAGTGAAGTGCTAGCGGGGGGATTAGATACGCAGTATTTT | CASSEVLAGGLDTQYF
TRBJ1-2 | TRBD1 | TRBV2 | - | TGTGCCAGCAGTGTAGGGACAGGGGGCTTATTAGGCTACACCTTC | CASSVGTGGLLGYTF
TRBJ1-1 | - | TRBV19 | - | TGTGCCTCCACAACGGGGAACACTGAAGCTTTCTTT | CASTTGNTEAFF
TRBJ1-4 | TRBD1 | TRBV20-1 | - | TGCAGTGCTAGTACATCCGGGACAGGGAATTTGTTTTTT | CSASTSGTGNLFF
TRBJ1-1 | - | TRBV19 | - | TGTGCCAGTAGTCTTGGGGGCCCCCCTGAAGCTTTCTTT | CASSLGGPPEAFF
TRBJ1-4 | TRBD1 | TRBV5-1 | once | TGCGCCAGCAGCGTCGACAGGGGGGAAAAACTGTTTTTT | CASSVDRGEKLFF
TRBJ1-2 | - | TRBV4-1 | few | TGCGCCAGCAGCCATGGGACTCAAGCTAACTATGGCTACACCTTC | CASSHGTQANYGYTF
TRBJ1-1 | - | TRBV9 | - | TGTGCCAGCAGCAGGGAGGTCCTCACTGAAGCTTTCTTT | CASSREVLTEAFF
TRBJ1-2 | TRBD1 | TRBV27 | - | TGTGCCAGCAGTTTTAGGAGACAGGGTCATGGCTACACCTTC | CASSFRRQGHGYTF
TRBJ2-7 | - | TRBV28 | - | TGTGCCAGCAGTGGGGGGAGGACAGGAGCCTACGAGCAGTACTTC | CASSGGRTGAYEQYF
TRBJ1-5 | - | TRBV9 | - | TGTGCCAGCAGCGGGGGGCAGAGCAATCAGCCCCAGCATTTT | CASSGGQSNQPQHF
TRBJ1-5 | - | TRBV4-1 | - | TGCGCCAGCAGCCAAGAACTAAGGCAGGGAAGCAATCAGCCCCAGCATTTT | CASSQELRQGSNQPQHF
TRBJ2-7 | - | TRBV30 | - | TGTGCCTGGAGTAGCCTCTGGGTCGGGGAGCAGTACTTC | CAWSSLWVGEQYF
TRBJ2-5 | TRBD1 | TRBV28 | once | TGTGCCAGCAGTTTCGTGCCGGGACAGGGGACCCAGTACTTC | CASSFVPGQGTQYF
TRBJ2-7 | - | TRBV15 | few | TGTGCCACCAGCAGAATCCAGGCGTTCCACGAGCAGTACTTC | CATSRIQAFHEQYF
TRBJ2-3 | TRBD1 | TRBV2 | - | TGTGCCAGCATTTGGGACAGGTCTAGCACAGATACGCAGTATTTT | CASIWDRSSTDTQYF
TRBJ2-7 | - | TRBV6-5 | - | TGTGCCAGCAGTATTGGACAGAGGAGCTCCTACGAGCAGTACTTC | CASSIGQRSSYEQYF
TRBJ1-5 | TRBD1 | TRBV3-1/TRBV3-2 | - | TGTGCCAGCAGCCAGGCACAGGGGGGCAATCAGCCCCAGCATTTT | CASSQAQGGNQPQHF
TRBJ2-3 | TRBD2 | TRBV29-1 | - | TGCAGCGTCCGACTAGCGGAGACAGATACGCAGTATTTT | CSVRLAETDTQYF
TRBJ2-5 | TRBD2 | TRBV7-8 | - | TGTGCCAGCAGCTTTCTCCAATCACTAGCGGGGAAAGAGACCCAGTACTTC | CASSFLQSLAGKETQYF
TRBJ2-7 | TRBD1 | TRBV13 | once | TGTGCCAGCAGCACCACGACAGGGGGCGTCTACGAGCAGTACTTC | CASSTTTGGVYEQYF
TRBJ1-6 | - | TRBV6-5 | once | TGTGCCAGCAGCTTTACAGAGTCGTCACCCCTCCACTTT | CASSFTESSPLHF
TRBJ2-2 | - | TRBV5-5 | - | TGTGCCAGCAGCTCCATACAGAACACCGGGGAGCTGTTTTTT | CASSSIQNTGELFF
TRBJ2-6 | - | TRBV10-3 | - | TGTGCCATCAGTGAGTCGACTCTCCGCTCTGGGGCCAACGTCCTGACTTTC | CAISESTLRSGANVLTF
TRBJ1-3 | TRBD1 | TRBV7-7 | - | TGTGCCAGCAGCAAGGGAACAGGGGGCCTTGGAAACACCATATATTTT | CASSKGTGGLGNTIYF
TRBJ1-3 | TRBD1 | TRBV4-1 | - | TGCGCCAGCAGCCACCCGGTAACAGGGGGATACACCATATATTTT | CASSHPVTGGYTIYF
TRBJ2-7 | - | TRBV6-5 | - | TGTGCCAGCTCGCCGGGGAGAGTGGGCGAGCAGTACTTC | CASSPGRVGEQYF
TRBJ2-3 | - | TRBV9 | - | TGTGCCAGCAGCGTCGGGACTTCTAACACAGATACGCAGTATTTT | CASSVGTSNTDTQYF
TRBJ1-2 | - | TRBV5-5 | - | TGTGCCAGCAGCTTGGCCGGGAGAGCTAACTATGGCTACACCTTC | CASSLAGRANYGYTF
TRBJ1-2 | TRBD1 | TRBV7-9 | - | TGTGCCAGCAGCTTCCGGACAGGGGCGCGGGACTATGGCTACACCTTC | CASSFRTGARDYGYTF
TRBJ1-3 | - | TRBV7-9 | - | TGTGCCAGCAGCTCTCCCCTCTCTGGAAACACCATATATTTT | CASSSPLSGNTIYF
TRBJ1-4 | TRBD1 | TRBV9 | - | TGTGCCAGCAGCGACGGGACAGGGATTCGAAAACTGTTTTTT | CASSDGTGIRKLFF
TRBJ2-2 | TRBD2 | TRBV3-1/TRBV3-2 | - | TGTGCCAGCAGTCGCGGGGGGCGGAACACCGGGGAGCTGTTTTTT | CASSRGGRNTGELFF
TRBJ1-2 | TRBD1 | TRBV6-2/TRBV6-3 | - | TGTGCCAGCAGTTACTCCCAGGGGGCCTTATATGGCTACACCTTC | CASSYSQGALYGYTF
TRBJ1-4 | - | TRBV12-5 | - | TGTGCTAGTGGTTTGGTTGACAGGATCTCAACTAATGAAAAACTGTTTTTT | CASGLVDRISTNEKLFF
TRBJ2-2 | - | TRBV5-1 | - | TGCGCCAGCAGCTTGGCCGGGCGGGGGCCGTCCGGGGAGCTGTTTTTT | CASSLAGRGPSGELFF
TRBJ1-4 | - | TRBV19 | - | TGTGCCAGTAGCATTCCAGGGGTCCTTTTTGAAAAACTGTTTTTT | CASSIPGVLFEKLFF
TRBJ2-2 | TRBD2 | TRBV27 | - | TGTGCCAGCAGTTACGGACTAGCGGGGGGACCGAACACCGGGGAGCTGTTTTTT | CASSYGLAGGPNTGELFF
TRBJ1-5 | - | TRBV28 | - | TGTGCCAGCCAGGCACAAAATCAGCCCCAGCATTTT | CASQAQNQPQHF